A selection of T cell receptor beta chains follows, all from one sample in a study of cytomegalovirus exposure and HLA in healthy donors. Produced via immunoSEQ multiplex PCR; TCRdb's table is partial and in-frame only. In total, the table holds about 120,000 clones. What was sequenced was PBMCs. The origin of the receptors is a man between 18 and 29 years old in good health and CMV-seronegative. CDR3s include the opening cysteine and the closing phenylalanine or tryptophan.

TRBJ2-7 TRBV27 CASSPILGLAGVYEQYF
TRBJ2-1 TRBV10-2 CASSESRGFNEQFF
TRBJ2-7 TRBV28 CATKRSGGGSYEQYF
TRBJ2-7 TRBV5-6 CASSLLRGDEQYF
TRBJ1-5 TRBV27 CASSSRTGSQPQHF
TRBJ2-5 TRBV5-1 CASGSETQYF
TRBJ2-1 TRBV7-2 CASSLRVQRVDYEQFF
TRBJ2-7 TRBV7-2 CASSLGLDYEQYF
TRBJ1-5 TRBV5-1 CASSLGDREGNQPQHF
TRBJ1-1 TRBV4-3 CASSQDSSDYMAEAFF
TRBJ2-1 TRBV30 CAWSVGGTSGYNEQFF
TRBJ2-7 TRBV2 CASMLAVSYEQYF
TRBJ2-3 TRBV28 CASSISGRAGDTQYF
. TRBV5-1 CASSLDRRTYEQYF
TRBJ1-5 TRBV9 CASSDGTVPNQPQHF
TRBJ1-4 TRBV19 CASRVHSNEKLFF
TRBJ2-7 TRBV7-9 CASSLAPGDYEQYF
TRBJ1-1 TRBV5-1 CASSLTGTGKKDTEAFF
TRBJ2-3 TRBV6-7 CASSYSRPGTEGGPHTQYF
TRBJ2-3 TRBV19 CASSNIGTGDTDTQYF
TRBJ2-2 TRBV19 CASSIGTANTGELFF
TRBJ2-7 TRBV4-1 CASSRWPGVIYEQYF
TRBJ2-4 TRBV28 CASNEGNTKNIQYF
TRBJ2-7 TRBV20-1 CSATRPYEQYF
TRBJ1-4 TRBV2 CASSEWDRAWGKLFF
TRBJ2-5 TRBV27 CASSSQETQYF
TRBJ2-7 TRBV4-3 CASSQDVGQGTYEQYF
TRBJ1-5 TRBV7-2 CASSLGGVSNQPQHF
TRBJ2-5 TRBV7-7 CASSPARDRDWGQYF
TRBJ2-7 TRBV5-6 CASSFGTAPYEQYF
TRBJ2-2 TRBV11-3 CASSPLRVGELFF
TRBJ1-1 TRBV28 CASSPGTQAFF